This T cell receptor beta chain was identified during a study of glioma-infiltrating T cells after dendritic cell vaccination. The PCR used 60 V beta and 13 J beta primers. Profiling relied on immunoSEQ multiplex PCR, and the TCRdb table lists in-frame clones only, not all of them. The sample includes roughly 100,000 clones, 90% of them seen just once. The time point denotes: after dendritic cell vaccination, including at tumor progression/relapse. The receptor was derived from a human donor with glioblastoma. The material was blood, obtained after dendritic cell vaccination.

The CDR3 DNA follows: TGTGCCAGCAGTCCTCTAGCCTCCTACAATGAGCAGTTCTTC. Encoded protein: CASSPLASYNEQFF. This rearrangement joins TRBV2 to TRBJ2-1, with a tentative D call TRBD2 (5 bases). The CDR3 runs 14 residues. Germline V gene lookup returns CDR1 SNHLY and CDR2 FYNNEI. Trimming pared 5 bases from V and 0 bases from J, leaving 8 bases between.